This TCR beta chain stems from a study of blood T cells in healthy people across ages. General study results and limits: Per million T cells, TCR beta diversity dropped roughly linearly as age increased.

Sample-barcoded 5' priming and a J-beta primer mix drove a second PCR of about 6 to 11 cycles. Carrying 12 random nucleotides, a template-switch adaptor labeled each individual cDNA molecule. TCRdb re-called the 5' RACE reads with MiXCR, one entry per CDR3 protein. The repertoire holds roughly 2 million distinct CDR3 sequences, with around 50% as singletons. This clonotype came up a few times. What it binds is not known. This CDR3 contains 15 residues. The sequence came from a woman in her thirties or forties in good health. The material sequenced was blood. The V call is TRBV21-1, the J call TRBJ2-3; TRBD1 is the table's D call, not checked against the DNA. TRBV21-1 is recorded as a pseudogene. CDR3 nucleotide sequence: TGTGCCAGCAGCAACCGGGACAGCAGCACAGATACGCAGTATTTT. It translates to CASSNRDSSTDTQYF.